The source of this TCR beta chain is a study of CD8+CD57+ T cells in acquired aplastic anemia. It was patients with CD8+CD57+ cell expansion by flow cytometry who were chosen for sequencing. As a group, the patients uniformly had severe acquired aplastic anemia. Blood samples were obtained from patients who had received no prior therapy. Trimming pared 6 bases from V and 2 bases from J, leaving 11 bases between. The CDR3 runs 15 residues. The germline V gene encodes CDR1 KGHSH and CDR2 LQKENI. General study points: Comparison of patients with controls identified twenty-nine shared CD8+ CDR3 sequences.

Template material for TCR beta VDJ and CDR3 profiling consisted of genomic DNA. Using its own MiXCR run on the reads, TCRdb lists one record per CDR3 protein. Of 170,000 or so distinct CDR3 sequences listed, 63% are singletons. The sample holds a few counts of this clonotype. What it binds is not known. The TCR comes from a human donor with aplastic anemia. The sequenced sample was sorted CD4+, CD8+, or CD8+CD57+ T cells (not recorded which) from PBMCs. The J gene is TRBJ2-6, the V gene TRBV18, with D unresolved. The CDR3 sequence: CASSLGPAGANVLTF. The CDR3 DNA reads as TGTGCCAGCTCCCTTGGACCGGCTGGGGCCAACGTCCTGACTTTC. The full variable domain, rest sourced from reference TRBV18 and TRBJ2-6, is NAGVMQNPRHLVRRRGQEARLRCSPMKGHSHVYWYRQLPEEGLKFMVYLQKENIIDESGMPKERFSAEFPKEGPSILRIQQVVRGDSAAYFCASSLGPAGANVLTFGAGSRLTVL.